This is a list of T cell receptor beta chains from one sample in a study of CD8 T cells in Susac syndrome. One entry per CDR3 protein, called by TCRdb with MiXCR from the immunoSEQ multiplex PCR reads. This table has 150,000 or so distinct CDR3 sequences, roughly 94% appearing once. Sequenced sample: CD4+ T cells from PBMCs. The receptors originated from a human donor with Susac syndrome. Each CDR3 is given with its conserved first and last residue. Fields, in order: D gene, clone size, J gene, V gene, CDR3 length, CDR3 DNA, CDR3 protein. A D gene is named only where the DNA matches it firmly. Size tells how often a clone was seen (once, few, many) or the class of an expanded clone, and some rows leave it out.

TRBD1,-,TRBJ2-7,TRBV4-1,17,TGCGCCAGCAGCCAAGCTTCCGGGACAGGATTGGGACACGAGCAGTACTTC,CASSQASGTGLGHEQYF
-,-,TRBJ2-7,TRBV5-6,14,TGTGCCAGCAGCCCATCAGGTGTATTATACGAGCAGTACTTC,CASSPSGVLYEQYF
TRBD2,-,TRBJ2-1,TRBV7-2,13,TGTGCCAGCAGCTCCCGACTAGCGGGTGAGCAGTTCTTC,CASSSRLAGEQFF
-,few,TRBJ2-7,TRBV30,11,TGTGCCTGGAGTGGGAGGTACGAGCAGTACTTC,CAWSGRYEQYF
-,-,TRBJ2-7,TRBV12-3/TRBV12-4,14,TGTGCCAGCAGTGCCCAACAGGCTCTGAGGGAGCAGTACTTC,CASSAQQALREQYF
-,-,TRBJ1-5,TRBV19,13,TGTGCCAGTAGTGCGGGGATCTTTCAGCCCCAGCATTTT,CASSAGIFQPQHF
TRBD1,-,TRBJ2-3,TRBV20-1,15,TGCAGTGCTAGAGACCCCGGACAGGGCACAGATACGCAGTATTTT,CSARDPGQGTDTQYF
TRBD2,-,TRBJ2-7,TRBV4-3,20,TGCGCCAGCAGCCAAGCCATCTTCGGTCTAGCGGGAGGAAGCGACGACGAGCAGTACTTC,CASSQAIFGLAGGSDDEQYF
-,-,TRBJ2-5,TRBV7-2,13,TGTGCCAGCTCCGGGGGCCTTCAAGAGACCCAGTACTTC,CASSGGLQETQYF
TRBD2,-,TRBJ2-1,TRBV13,16,TGTGCCAGCAGCCTATCGGGACTAGCGGGATTCAATGAGCAGTTCTTC,CASSLSGLAGFNEQFF
TRBD1,once,TRBJ2-7,TRBV14,16,TGTGCCAGCAGCCCTATGACCGGGACAGGGCCCTACGAGCAGTACTTC,CASSPMTGTGPYEQYF
-,-,TRBJ1-1,TRBV6-1,16,TGTGCCAGCAGCTCGGCCGGGGTTTCAATGAACACTGAAGCTTTCTTT,CASSSAGVSMNTEAFF
-,-,TRBJ2-5,TRBV6-4,13,TGTGCCAGCAGTGAAGGCGCCGAGAAGACCCAGTACTTC,CASSEGAEKTQYF
TRBD2,-,TRBJ2-5,TRBV14,13,TGTGCCAGCAGCGCGGGACTACAAGAGACCCAGTACTTC,CASSAGLQETQYF
-,-,TRBJ1-1,TRBV12-3/TRBV12-4,14,TGTGCCAGCAGTTTTATCTCCGGGGTAGGGGAAGCTTTCTTT,CASSFISGVGEAFF
-,-,TRBJ2-5,TRBV9,14,TGTGCCAGCAGCGCAATATCCAGGGCTGAGACCCAGTACTTC,CASSAISRAETQYF
-,-,TRBJ2-2,TRBV7-2,12,TGTGCCAGCAGCTTAAGTACCGGGGAGCTGTTTTTT,CASSLSTGELFF
TRBD2,-,TRBJ2-7,TRBV20-1,14,TGCAGTGCCTTAGCGGGGGGGATAGGCTACGAGCAGTACTTC,CSALAGGIGYEQYF
-,-,TRBJ2-5,TRBV21-1,13,TGTGCCAGCAGAGACAGGTCCAAAGAGACCCAGTACTTC,CASRDRSKETQYF
TRBD2,once,TRBJ2-1,TRBV4-1,17,TGCGCCAGCAGCCAAGACCCAGAGAGCGGGAGGAGGGGTGAGCAGTTCTTC,CASSQDPESGRRGEQFF
-,-,TRBJ1-4,TRBV28,14,TGTGCCAGCAGCTTGGCAGGGGTTAATGAAAAACTGTTTTTT,CASSLAGVNEKLFF
TRBD1,-,TRBJ2-1,TRBV15,15,TGTGCCACCAGCAGAGGCGACAGGGTTCGCAATGAGCAGTTCTTC,CATSRGDRVRNEQFF
TRBD2,-,TRBJ2-3,TRBV5-4,16,TGTGCCAGCAGCTTGTTCCTAGCGGGAGTGATAGATACGCAGTATTTT,CASSLFLAGVIDTQYF
TRBD1,-,TRBJ1-6,TRBV30,15,TGTGCCTGGACTACGGGACAGGGCCTTAATTCACCCCTCCACTTT,CAWTTGQGLNSPLHF
TRBD1,-,TRBJ1-1,TRBV29-1,14,TGCAGCGTAGCTCCTGGACAGGGCCTTTACCCTGCTTTCTTT,CSVAPGQGLYPAFF
-,once,TRBJ2-7,TRBV3-1,16,TGTGCCAGCAGCCAAAGGGCTTTAGGGGGGCTCGACGAGCAGTACTTC,CASSQRALGGLDEQYF
TRBD2,-,TRBJ2-1,TRBV13,17,TGTGCCAGCAGCCGCCTAGCGGGGGGTTCCTTCTACAATGAGCAGTTCTTC,CASSRLAGGSFYNEQFF
-,-,TRBJ2-5,TRBV13,14,TGTGCCAGCAGCTTCCGGGGCGGACTAGAGACCCAGTACTTC,CASSFRGGLETQYF
-,-,TRBJ2-1,TRBV15,15,TGTGCCACCAGCAGAGCCGGGACAACAGGCAATGAGCAGTTCTTC,CATSRAGTTGNEQFF
-,once,TRBJ2-7,TRBV13,16,TGTGCCAGCAGTCATCGGACAAGGCGACTCTCCTACGAGCAGTACTTC,CASSHRTRRLSYEQYF
-,-,TRBJ2-6,TRBV21-1,18,TGTGCCAGCAGCAGCACAGGGGCTCTAATCTCTGGGGCCAACGTCCTGACTTTC,CASSSTGALISGANVLTF
-,-,TRBJ2-2,TRBV2,14,TGTGCCAGCAGTGGCCGTATGAACACCGGGGAGCTGTTTTTT,CASSGRMNTGELFF
-,-,TRBJ1-2,TRBV30,12,TGTGCCTGGGCGGCAGGGAACTATGGCTACACCTTC,CAWAAGNYGYTF
-,-,TRBJ1-1,TRBV7-6,13,TGTGCCAGCAGCCATACCAGGGGCACTGAAGCTTTCTTT,CASSHTRGTEAFF
-,-,TRBJ1-2,TRBV20-1,15,TGCAGTGCTAGGGGTGGCGGGCTATCGGTACATGGCTACACCTTC,CSARGGGLSVHGYTF
-,-,TRBJ2-7,TRBV9,15,TGTGCCAGCAGCGTAGGACAGGCAATGACCTACGAGCAGTACTTC,CASSVGQAMTYEQYF
TRBD2,-,TRBJ2-5,TRBV5-1,15,TGCGCCAGCAGTCCTACTAGCGGGGGTTCGGAGACCCAGTACTTC,CASSPTSGGSETQYF
TRBD1,-,TRBJ2-7,TRBV15,17,TGTGCCACCAGCAGAGAATCAATTACGGGACAGATCTACGAGCAGTACTTC,CATSRESITGQIYEQYF
-,-,TRBJ2-1,TRBV29-1,13,TGCAGCGGGGGGGGACAGCTTTACAATGAGCAGTTCTTC,CSGGGQLYNEQFF